Following are 28 T cell receptor beta chains from one sample sequenced in a study of response to subunit inactivated influenza vaccine. TCRdb redid the calling of the RT-PCR reads with MiXCR, one entry per CDR3 protein. The sample consists of about half a million distinct CDR3 sequences, around 8% of them appearing once. The sample consisted of PBMCs from blood, taken 23 months after vaccination. The receptors originated from a man between 50 and 69 years old who received an inactivated influenza vaccine.

V usage is TRBV12-3 or TRBV12-4 and J usage is TRBJ2-5, with 9 bases lining up with TRBD1. With V trimmed by 6 bases and J by 0 bases, 5 bases remained unmatched. The CDR3 has 15 residues. The DNA of the CDR3 is TGTGCCAGCAGACCCGGGACAGGGCACCAAGAGACCCAGTACTTC. Amino acids: CASRPGTGHQETQYF.

This clonotype turned up a few times. The rearrangement links TRBV21-1 to TRBJ2-3; the tabulated D call, TRBD2, remains unverified against the DNA. TRBV21-1 is an annotated pseudogene. This CDR3 has 16 residues. CDR3 protein: CASSATSGAGTDTQYF. CDR3 in DNA: TGTGCCAGCAGCGCCACTAGCGGGGCGGGGACAGATACGCAGTATTTT.

This clonotype was counted ten times or more. The chain recombines TRBV11-2 with TRBJ2-7, with D maybe TRBD2 (5 bases). CDR3 length: 12 residues. The V end was cut by 6 bases, the J end by 6 bases, with 12 bases between. Germline lookup yields CDR1 SGHAT and CDR2 FQNNGV. CDR3 residues: CASSTRRLEQYF. The CDR3 DNA reads TGTGCCAGCAGTACCAGGAGGCTCGAGCAGTACTTC.

Comments on this clonotype: A read error may explain this, as a much larger clone is one base away. The rearrangement links TRBV6-5 to TRBJ2-1, with D uncertain. The CDR3 spans 17 residues. From germline, CDR1 is MNHEY and CDR2 SVGAGI. The CDR3 DNA sequence: TGTGCCAGCAGTTACTCGTTCCCAGAGAGCTCCGACAATGAGCAGTTCTTC. As protein: CASSYSFPESSDNEQFF.

The sample holds many counts of this clonotype. The CDR3 DNA sequence: TGTGCCAGCAGTTTAGATGGGCGGTTCACAGATACGCAGTATTTT. It yields the protein CASSLDGRFTDTQYF. The rearrangement links TRBV12-3 or TRBV12-4 to TRBJ2-3, with D unresolved. This CDR3 contains 15 residues. The V gene lost 1 base and the J gene lost 2 bases, with 10 bases spanning the gap.

This clonotype was seen more than once but under ten times. The chain links TRBV20-1 to TRBJ1-1, with D possibly being TRBD1 (6 bases). Trimming removed 5 bases from V and 1 base from J, with 17 bases in between. CDR1 is DFQATT and CDR2 is SNEGSKA in the germline V gene (reference sequence). The CDR3 loop spans 15 amino acids. This CDR3 is CSAEYQGFGNTEAFF. The CDR3 nucleotides read TGCAGTGCTGAATATCAGGGGTTCGGGAACACTGAAGCTTTCTTT.

This clonotype was detected a few times. The rearrangement joins TRBV20-1 to TRBJ2-7, with D uncertain. Per the germline V gene, CDR1 is DFQATT and CDR2 is SNEGSKA (reference sequence). This CDR3 has 12 residues. Trimming took 2 bases from V and 6 from J, leaving 11 bases between them. DNA for the CDR3: TGCAGTGCTAGATCCGCTGGTGTCGAGCAGTACTTC. Protein sequence: CSARSAGVEQYF.

The chain combines TRBV4-3 with TRBJ1-4; D not resolved. Germline lookup yields CDR1 LGHNA and CDR2 YSLEER. Trimming cost V 0 bases and J 6 bases, with 17 bases left between them. The CDR3 extends over 17 amino acids. CDR3 nucleotides: TGCGCCAGCAGCCAAGATCTCATCACGGGGAGGGATGAAAAACTGTTTTTT. Translating it yields CASSQDLITGRDEKLFF.

In this sample, this clonotype turned up a few times. The chain has TRBV24-1 and TRBJ2-7; D is undetermined. The germline V and J ends were trimmed by 4 bases and 2 bases, with 5 bases remaining between them. The length of the CDR3 is 12 residues. Germline CDR1 reads KGHDR; CDR2 reads SFDVKD. The DNA of the CDR3 is TGTGCCACCAGTGACGGAACCTACGAGCAGTACTTC. Its translation is CATSDGTYEQYF.

A few counts support this clonotype. The J gene is TRBJ2-1, the V gene TRBV20-1, with a possible D match to TRBD2 (6 bases). V lost 5 bases to trimming and J lost 4 bases, with 15 bases between them. Germline CDR1 reads DFQATT; CDR2 reads SNEGSKA (reference sequence). The CDR3 is 14 residues long. The CDR3 spells CSAATGLRYNEQFF. CDR3 DNA: TGCAGTGCTGCAACGGGACTCCGATACAATGAGCAGTTCTTC.

This chain joins TRBV2 and TRBJ2-2, with 9 bases that match TRBD1. There are 15 residues in the CDR3. J lost 5 bases, V lost 3 bases, and 4 bases had no gene match. The germline CDR1 and CDR2 sequences are SNHLY and FYNNEI. CDR3 amino acids: CASSDKTGGTGELFF. CDR3 nucleotide sequence: TGTGCCAGCAGTGATAAGACAGGGGGGACCGGGGAGCTGTTTTTT.

The chain employs TRBV12-3 or TRBV12-4 and TRBJ1-1; D is perhaps TRBD1 (5 bases). CDR3 size: 13 residues. V was shortened by 3 bases and J by 4 bases, with 9 bases between the two germline ends. CDR3 DNA sequence: TGTGCCAGCAGTTTTACGAGGGGCACTGAAGCTTTCTTT. The encoded protein is CASSFTRGTEAFF.

The chain uses TRBV21-1 and TRBJ2-3; the table's D call of TRBD1 was not tested on the DNA. TRBV21-1 is shown as a pseudogene. This CDR3 contains 16 residues. The CDR3 region is CASSKFDGRGADTQYF. The CDR3 DNA reads TGTGCCAGCAGCAAATTTGACGGGAGAGGAGCAGATACGCAGTATTTT.

This clonotype was seen many times. This chain joins TRBV11-2 and TRBJ2-1; a weak D match, TRBD2 (5 bases). CDR3 length equals 14 residues. Germline CDR1 is SGHAT and CDR2 is FQNNGV. Trimming cost V 1 base and J 6 bases, with 10 bases left between them. The CDR3 sequence: CASSLVGSFNEQFF. CDR3 nucleotides: TGTGCCAGCAGCTTAGTAGGGAGTTTCAATGAGCAGTTCTTC.

This clonotype was detected many times. The chain couples TRBV20-1 to TRBJ1-5; maybe TRBD1 (5 bases). The CDR3 contains 17 residues. Deletions cut 5 bases from V and 1 base from J, with 21 bases between. CDR1 and CDR2 from the germline V gene are DFQATT and SNEGSKA (reference sequence). As DNA, the CDR3 is TGCAGTGCTCCCTCACGAGGGGTAGGATACAGCAATCAGCCCCAGCATTTT. Amino acids: CSAPSRGVGYSNQPQHF.

This clonotype was counted at least ten times. The chain recombines TRBV7-9 with TRBJ1-1; 7 nucleotides match TRBD1. Germline V gene data show CDR1 as SEHNR and CDR2 as FQNEAQ (reference sequence). CDR3 size: 13 residues. The trim removed 0 bases at V and 11 bases at J, leaving 6 bases unmatched. CDR3 sequence: CASSLAAQGTAFF. The CDR3 nucleotides are TGTGCCAGCAGCTTAGCGGCACAGGGGACGGCTTTCTTT.

This chain connects TRBV28 to TRBJ2-1, with D maybe TRBD1 (6 bases). This CDR3 comprises 15 residues. Per germline, CDR1 MDHEN and CDR2 SYDVKM. Trimming removed 6 bases from V and 0 bases from J, with 12 bases in between. The CDR3 loop is CASRKDSRSYNEQFF. The CDR3 nucleotides read TGTGCCAGCAGGAAGGACAGCCGCTCCTACAATGAGCAGTTCTTC.

This clonotype was seen a handful of times. V is TRBV4-1 and J is TRBJ2-7; D is possibly TRBD1 (5 bases). V lost 5 bases to trimming and J lost 2 bases, with 16 bases between them. There are 15 residues in the CDR3. Germline CDR1 MGHRA, CDR2 YSYEKL. The CDR3 region has the DNA TGCGCCAGCAGCATATCCAGGACACCTGCCTACGAGCAGTACTTC. It yields the protein CASSISRTPAYEQYF.

This clonotype was seen a few times. The chain recombines TRBV5-4 with TRBJ2-3; TRBD2 aligns across 9 bases. Per germline, CDR1 SGHNT and CDR2 YYREEE (reference sequence). V gave up 5 bases and J gave up 2 bases; unmatched junction bases: 6. This CDR3 contains 15 residues. The CDR3 sequence: CASREAGGITDTQYF. The CDR3 DNA is TGTGCCAGCAGGGAAGCGGGGGGAATCACAGATACGCAGTATTTT.

The rearrangement joins TRBV7-9 to TRBJ1-1, with TRBD1 as a possible D gene (6 bases). This CDR3 is built from 14 residues. The V and J ends lost 4 bases and 1 base respectively, with 10 bases between them. Germline V gene sequence: CDR1 SEHNR, CDR2 FQNEAQ (reference sequence). The chain's CDR3 is CASSYRQENTEAFF. Written as DNA, the CDR3 is TGTGCCAGCAGCTACCGACAGGAGAACACTGAAGCTTTCTTT.

This clonotype was detected ten times or more. This sequence joins TRBV7-2 and TRBJ2-3; D remains unclear. The CDR3 runs to 13 residues. The germline CDR1 and CDR2 sequences are SGHTA and FQGNSA. Trimming shortened V by 3 bases and J by 3 bases, and 7 bases separated the two germline ends. CDR3 coding DNA: TGTGCCAGCAGCTTGGTTTGGACAGATACGCAGTATTTT. This translates into CASSLVWTDTQYF.

This clonotype was counted between two and nine times. The V and J genes are TRBV4-1 and TRBJ1-4, with 10 bases identical to TRBD1. Germline loops: CDR1 MGHRA, CDR2 YSYEKL. This CDR3 region has 14 residues. The V segment lost 2 bases and the J segment 15 bases; nucleotides outside the gene matches: 9. CDR3 protein: CASSQIGQGGRVFF. CDR3 DNA sequence: TGCGCCAGCAGCCAAATAGGACAGGGGGGAAGGGTGTTTTTT.

The rearrangement links TRBV5-1 to TRBJ2-1, with D possibly matching TRBD2 (6 bases). CDR1 is SGHRS and CDR2 is YFSETQ in the germline V gene. CDR3 size: 16 residues. V lost 4 bases and J lost 1, with 15 bases in between. CDR3 sequence reads: CASSPGGGASYNEQFF. CDR3 coding DNA: TGCGCCAGCAGCCCCGGGGGAGGAGCGTCCTACAATGAGCAGTTCTTC.

There are a few counts of this clonotype. The rearrangement joins TRBV20-1 to TRBJ2-3, with TRBD1 identical over 7 bases. The CDR3 length is 14 residues. Germline V gene lookup returns CDR1 DFQATT and CDR2 SNEGSKA (reference sequence). V dropped 0 bases and J dropped 4; count of bases not matched to a gene: 4. The CDR3 DNA is TGCAGTGCTAGAGATCACAGGGGTTCAGATACGCAGTATTTT. The encoded protein is CSARDHRGSDTQYF.

This clonotype was seen a handful of times. The chain recombines TRBV11-2 with TRBJ2-1, with 8 positions matching TRBD1. The junction had 12 bases not matched to a gene; V was cut back by 3 bases and J by 5 bases. The CDR3 is 17 residues long. The germline gives CDR1 SGHAT, CDR2 FQNNGV. The CDR3: CASSFDYRDRSNNEQFF. As DNA, the CDR3 is TGTGCCAGCAGCTTCGACTACCGGGACAGGAGTAACAATGAGCAGTTCTTC.

This clonotype was counted a few times. The rearrangement uses TRBV20-1 and TRBJ2-1; no definite D call. V was cut by 6 bases and J by 8 bases, with 11 bases left in between. CDR1 and CDR2 (germline): DFQATT, SNEGSKA (reference sequence). The CDR3 has 11 residues. The CDR3 loop reads CSAERSYEQFF. In DNA, the CDR3 is TGCAGTGCCGAGAGGAGCTATGAGCAGTTCTTC.

The chain uses TRBV7-9 and TRBJ2-3, with D possibly TRBD2 on 7 matching bases. The germline gives CDR1 SEHNR, CDR2 FQNEAQ (reference sequence). This CDR3 contains 15 residues. V lost 1 base and J lost 5, with 13 bases in between. CDR3 in amino acids: CASSLGRGAKDTQYF. The CDR3 region has the DNA TGTGCCAGCAGCTTAGGCCGGGGGGCGAAAGATACGCAGTATTTT.

This clonotype was recorded at least ten times. The genes are TRBV4-3 and TRBJ2-3, with TRBD1 identical over 10 bases. The length of the CDR3 is 16 residues. Germline CDR1 is LGHNA and CDR2 is YSLEER. Germline trimming cut 2 bases from V and 1 base from J; bases unmatched to any gene: 3. The CDR3 bases are TGCGCCAGCAGCCAATCCGGGACAGGGGGCACAGATACGCAGTATTTT. As protein: CASSQSGTGGTDTQYF.